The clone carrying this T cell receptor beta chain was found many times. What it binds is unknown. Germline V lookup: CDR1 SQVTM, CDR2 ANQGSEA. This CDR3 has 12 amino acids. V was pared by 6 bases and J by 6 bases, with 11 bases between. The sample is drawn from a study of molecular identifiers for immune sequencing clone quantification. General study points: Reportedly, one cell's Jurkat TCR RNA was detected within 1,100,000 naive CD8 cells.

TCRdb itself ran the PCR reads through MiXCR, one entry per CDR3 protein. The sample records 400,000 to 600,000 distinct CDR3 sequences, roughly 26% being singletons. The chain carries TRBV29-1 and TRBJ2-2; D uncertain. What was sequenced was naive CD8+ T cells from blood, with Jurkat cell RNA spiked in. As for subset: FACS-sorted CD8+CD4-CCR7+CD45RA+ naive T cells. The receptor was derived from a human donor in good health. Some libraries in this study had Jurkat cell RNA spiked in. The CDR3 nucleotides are TGCAGCGTCGGACGGAGCTCCGGGGAGCTGTTTTTT. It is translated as CSVGRSSGELFF.